Detailed here is one T cell receptor beta chain. The antigen is not known. The data were taken from a study of T cells expressing NK-cell markers. At the level of the study: Sorted CD3+CD56+NKG2C+, CD3+CD56+NKG2C- and CD3+CD56-NKG2C+ T-cell subsets were beta-chain profiled. Broader study findings: Leadership of the CD3+CD56-NKG2C+ fraction also belonged to these clonotypes in several donors. Top CD8+ clonotypes included the dominant CD3+CD56+NKG2C+ clonotypes in roughly 6 donors.

The germline V gene has CDR1 MGHRA and CDR2 YSYEKL. This CDR3 is built from 14 residues. TCRdb reworked the 5' RACE reads into one entry per CDR3 protein, no DNA. This sample contains hundreds of thousands of distinct CDR3 sequences. The clonotype comes from a woman aged 18 to 69 in good health. Sequenced sample: blood T cells: a sorted CD56 or NKG2C T cell subset, CD4+ or CD8+ T cells, or bulk PBMC T cells (not recorded which). The V and J genes are TRBV4-1 and TRBJ2-5; absent DNA, TCRdb's TRBD1 call cannot be checked. CDR3 in amino acids: CASSPRDYQETQYF.